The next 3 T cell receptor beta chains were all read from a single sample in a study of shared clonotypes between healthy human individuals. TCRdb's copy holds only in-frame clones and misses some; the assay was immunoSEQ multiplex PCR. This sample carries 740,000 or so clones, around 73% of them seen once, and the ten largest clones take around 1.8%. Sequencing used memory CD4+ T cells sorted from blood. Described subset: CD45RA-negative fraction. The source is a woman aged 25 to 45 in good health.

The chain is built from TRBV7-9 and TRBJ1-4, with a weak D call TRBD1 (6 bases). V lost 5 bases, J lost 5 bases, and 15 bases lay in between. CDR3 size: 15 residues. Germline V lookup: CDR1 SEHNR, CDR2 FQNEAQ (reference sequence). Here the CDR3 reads CASSPSGQLNEKLFF. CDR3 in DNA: TGTGCCAGCAGCCCGAGCGGACAGCTCAATGAAAAACTGTTTTTT.

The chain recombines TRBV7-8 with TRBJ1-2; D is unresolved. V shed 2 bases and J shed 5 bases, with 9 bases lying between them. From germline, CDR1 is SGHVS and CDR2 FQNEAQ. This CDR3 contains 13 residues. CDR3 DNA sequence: TGTGCCAGCAGCTTAAGGTGGAAGTATGGCTACACCTTC. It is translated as CASSLRWKYGYTF. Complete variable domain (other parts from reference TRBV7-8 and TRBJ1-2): GAGVSQSPRYKVAKRGQDVALRCDPISGHVSLFWYQQALGQGPEFLTYFQNEAQLDKSGLPSDRFFAERPEGSVSTLKIQRTQQEDSAVYLCASSLRWKYGYTFGSGTRLTVV.

The CDR3 DNA reads as TGTGCCAGCACTTCCGAGGGGACCGGGGAGCTGTTTTTT. Residues: CASTSEGTGELFF. The chain links TRBV2 to TRBJ2-2, with D perhaps TRBD1 or TRBD2 (5 bases each). V shed 7 bases and J shed 5 bases, with 11 bases lying between them. CDR1 is SNHLY and CDR2 is FYNNEI in the germline V gene. CDR3 size: 13 residues.